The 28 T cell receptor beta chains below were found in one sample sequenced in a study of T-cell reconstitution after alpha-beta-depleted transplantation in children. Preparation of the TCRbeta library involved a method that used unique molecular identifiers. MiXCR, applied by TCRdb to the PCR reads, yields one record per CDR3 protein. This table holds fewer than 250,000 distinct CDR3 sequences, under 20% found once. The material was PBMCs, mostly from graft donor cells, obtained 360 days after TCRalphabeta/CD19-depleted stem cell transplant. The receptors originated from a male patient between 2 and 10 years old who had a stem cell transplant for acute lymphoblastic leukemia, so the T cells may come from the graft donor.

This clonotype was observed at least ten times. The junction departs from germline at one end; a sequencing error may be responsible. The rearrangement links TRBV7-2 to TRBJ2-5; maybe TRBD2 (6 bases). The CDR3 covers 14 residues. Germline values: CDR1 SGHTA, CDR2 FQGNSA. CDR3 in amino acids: CASSLEPTASGWDF. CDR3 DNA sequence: TGTGCCAGCAGCTTAGAACCGACTGCGAGCGGGTGGGACTTC.

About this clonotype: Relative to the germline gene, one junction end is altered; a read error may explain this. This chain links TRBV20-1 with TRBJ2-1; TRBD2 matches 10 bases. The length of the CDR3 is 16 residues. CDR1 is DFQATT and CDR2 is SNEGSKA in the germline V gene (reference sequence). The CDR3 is CSAGELAGYTYNEQFF. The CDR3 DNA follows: TGCAGTGCTGGAGAACTAGCGGGGTACACCTACAATGAGCAGTTCTTC.

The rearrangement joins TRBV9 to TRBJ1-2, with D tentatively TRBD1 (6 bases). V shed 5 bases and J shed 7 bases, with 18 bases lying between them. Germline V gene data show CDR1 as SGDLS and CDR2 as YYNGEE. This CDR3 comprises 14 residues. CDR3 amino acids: CASSEIRQVVGYTF. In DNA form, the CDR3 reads TGTGCCAGCAGTGAAATCAGACAGGTCGTTGGCTACACCTTC.

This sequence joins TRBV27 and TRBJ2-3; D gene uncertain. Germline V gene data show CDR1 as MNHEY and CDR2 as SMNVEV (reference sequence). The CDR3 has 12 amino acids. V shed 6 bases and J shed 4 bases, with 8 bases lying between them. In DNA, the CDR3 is TGTGCCAGCAGCAGTATCGCAGATACGCAGTATTTT. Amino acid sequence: CASSSIADTQYF.

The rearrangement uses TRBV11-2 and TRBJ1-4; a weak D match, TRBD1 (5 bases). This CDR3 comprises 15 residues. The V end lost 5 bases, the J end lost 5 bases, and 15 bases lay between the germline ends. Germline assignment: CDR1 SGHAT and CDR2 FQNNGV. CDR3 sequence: CASSKTGDANEKLFF. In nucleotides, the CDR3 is TGTGCCAGCAGCAAAACCGGGGACGCCAATGAAAAACTGTTTTTT.

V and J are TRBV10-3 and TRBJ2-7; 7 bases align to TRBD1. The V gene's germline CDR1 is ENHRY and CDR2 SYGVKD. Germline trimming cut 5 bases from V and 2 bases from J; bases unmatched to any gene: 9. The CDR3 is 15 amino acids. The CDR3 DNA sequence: TGTGCCATCAGTTCAGGGGGTCTCTCTACCTACGAGCAGTACTTC. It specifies CAISSGGLSTYEQYF.

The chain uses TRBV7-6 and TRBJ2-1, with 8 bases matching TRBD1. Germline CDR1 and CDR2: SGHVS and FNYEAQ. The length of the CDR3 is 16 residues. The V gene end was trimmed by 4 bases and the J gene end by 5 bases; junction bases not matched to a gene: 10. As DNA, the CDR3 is TGTGCCAGCAGCTCCCCGGACAGGGCCCCACACAATGAGCAGTTCTTC. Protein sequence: CASSSPDRAPHNEQFF.

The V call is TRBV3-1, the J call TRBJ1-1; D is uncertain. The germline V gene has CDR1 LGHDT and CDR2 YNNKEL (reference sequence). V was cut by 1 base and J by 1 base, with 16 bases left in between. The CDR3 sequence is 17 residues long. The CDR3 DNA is TGTGCCAGCAGCCAAGTATATAGGAGGGAAGGGAACACTGAAGCTTTCTTT. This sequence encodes CASSQVYRREGNTEAFF.

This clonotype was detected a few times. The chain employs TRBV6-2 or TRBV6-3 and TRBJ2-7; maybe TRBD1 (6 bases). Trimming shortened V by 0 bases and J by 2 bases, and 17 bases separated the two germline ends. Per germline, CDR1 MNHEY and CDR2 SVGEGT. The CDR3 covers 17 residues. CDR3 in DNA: TGTGCCAGCAGTTACTCTTATTCGGACAGTTCGACCTACGAGCAGTACTTC. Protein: CASSYSYSDSSTYEQYF.

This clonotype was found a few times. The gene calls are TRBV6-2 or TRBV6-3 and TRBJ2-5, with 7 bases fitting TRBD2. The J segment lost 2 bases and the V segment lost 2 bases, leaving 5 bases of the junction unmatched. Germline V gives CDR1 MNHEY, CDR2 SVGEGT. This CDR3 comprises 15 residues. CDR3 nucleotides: TGTGCCAGCAGTTACGGCGGACTAGTTCAAGAGACCCAGTACTTC. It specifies CASSYGGLVQETQYF.

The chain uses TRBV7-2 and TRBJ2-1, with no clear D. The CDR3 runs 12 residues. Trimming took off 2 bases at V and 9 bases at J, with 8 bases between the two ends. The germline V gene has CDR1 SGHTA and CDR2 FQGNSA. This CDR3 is CASSLWGSEQFF. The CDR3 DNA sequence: TGTGCCAGCAGCTTATGGGGAAGTGAGCAGTTCTTC.

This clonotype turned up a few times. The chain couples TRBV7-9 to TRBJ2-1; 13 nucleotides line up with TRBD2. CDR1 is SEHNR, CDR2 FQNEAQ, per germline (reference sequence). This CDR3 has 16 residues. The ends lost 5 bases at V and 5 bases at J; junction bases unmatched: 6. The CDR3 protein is CASSGRGTSGDNEQFF. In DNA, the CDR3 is TGTGCCAGCAGCGGCCGGGGGACTAGCGGGGACAATGAGCAGTTCTTC.

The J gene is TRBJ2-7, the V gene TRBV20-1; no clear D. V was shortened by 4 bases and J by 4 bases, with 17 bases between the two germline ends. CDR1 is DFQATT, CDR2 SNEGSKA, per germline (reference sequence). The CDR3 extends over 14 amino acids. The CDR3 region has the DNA TGCAGTGCTACCAGCCCCGGCAGATCGTACGAGCAGTACTTC. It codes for CSATSPGRSYEQYF.

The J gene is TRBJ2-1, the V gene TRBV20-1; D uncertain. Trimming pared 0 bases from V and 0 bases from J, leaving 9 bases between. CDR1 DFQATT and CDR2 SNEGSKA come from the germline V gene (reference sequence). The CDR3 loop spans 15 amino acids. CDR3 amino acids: CSARDWASSYNEQFF. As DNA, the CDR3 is TGCAGTGCTAGAGATTGGGCCAGCTCCTACAATGAGCAGTTCTTC.

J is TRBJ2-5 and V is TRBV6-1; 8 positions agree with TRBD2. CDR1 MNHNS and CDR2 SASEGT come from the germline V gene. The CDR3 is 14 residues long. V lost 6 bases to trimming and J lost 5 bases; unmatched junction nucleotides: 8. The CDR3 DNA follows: TGTGCCAGCAGACGGGAGGGGGGTTCTGAGACCCAGTACTTC. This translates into CASRREGGSETQYF.

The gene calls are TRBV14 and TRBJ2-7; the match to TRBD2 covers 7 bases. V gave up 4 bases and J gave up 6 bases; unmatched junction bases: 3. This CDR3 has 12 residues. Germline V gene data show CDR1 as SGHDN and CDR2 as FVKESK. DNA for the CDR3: TGTGCCAGCAGCCCGGGAGGCGCCGAGCAGTACTTC. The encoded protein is CASSPGGAEQYF.

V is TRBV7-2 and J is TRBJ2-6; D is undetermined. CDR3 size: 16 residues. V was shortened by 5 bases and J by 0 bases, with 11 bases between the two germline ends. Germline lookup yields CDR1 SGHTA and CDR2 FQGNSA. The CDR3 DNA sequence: TGTGCCAGCAGCCCCCCCGTCCTCTCTGGGGCCAACGTCCTGACTTTC. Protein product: CASSPPVLSGANVLTF.

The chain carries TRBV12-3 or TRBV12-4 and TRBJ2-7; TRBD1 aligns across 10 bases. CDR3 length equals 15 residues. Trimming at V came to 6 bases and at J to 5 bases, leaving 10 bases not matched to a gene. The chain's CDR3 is CASSSSGTGVNEQYF. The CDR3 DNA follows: TGTGCCAGCAGCTCGTCCGGGACAGGGGTCAACGAGCAGTACTTC.

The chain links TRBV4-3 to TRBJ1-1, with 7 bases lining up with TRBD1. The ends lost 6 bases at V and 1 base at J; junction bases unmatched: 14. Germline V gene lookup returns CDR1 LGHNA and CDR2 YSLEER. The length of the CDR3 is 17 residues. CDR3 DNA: TGCGCCAGCAGTCTCACGCCATACAGGGGAAGGAACACTGAAGCTTTCTTT. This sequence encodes CASSLTPYRGRNTEAFF.

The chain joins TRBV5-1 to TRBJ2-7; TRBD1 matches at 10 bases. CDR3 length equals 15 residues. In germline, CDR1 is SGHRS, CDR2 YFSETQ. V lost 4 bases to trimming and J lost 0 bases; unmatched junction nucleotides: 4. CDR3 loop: CASSQGQGPSYEQYF. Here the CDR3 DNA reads TGCGCCAGCAGCCAGGGACAGGGGCCCTCCTACGAGCAGTACTTC.

The DNA of the CDR3 is TGTGCCAGCAGCTTCGTGGGCGGGGAGACTATCTATGGCTACACCTTC. Protein: CASSFVGGETIYGYTF. The chain combines TRBV7-2 with TRBJ1-2; no clear D gene. Per germline, CDR1 SGHTA and CDR2 FQGNSA. V dropped 3 bases and J dropped 4 bases, with 18 bases sitting between them. This CDR3 has 16 residues. The full variable domain, in which reference TRBV7-2 and TRBJ1-2 provide the parts outside the CDR3, is GAGVSQSPSNKVTEKGKDVELRCDPISGHTALYWYRQSLGQGLEFLIYFQGNSAPDKSGLPSDRFSAERTGGSVSTLTIQRTQQEDSAVYLCASSFVGGETIYGYTFGSGTRLTVV.

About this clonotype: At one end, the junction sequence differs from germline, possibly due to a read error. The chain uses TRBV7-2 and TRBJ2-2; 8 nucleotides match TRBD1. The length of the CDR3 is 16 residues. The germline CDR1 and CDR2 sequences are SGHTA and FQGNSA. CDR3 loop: CASSVAGTGNTGELFF. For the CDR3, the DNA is TGTGCCAGCAGCGTAGCCGGGACAGGAAACACCGGGGAGCTGTTTTTT.

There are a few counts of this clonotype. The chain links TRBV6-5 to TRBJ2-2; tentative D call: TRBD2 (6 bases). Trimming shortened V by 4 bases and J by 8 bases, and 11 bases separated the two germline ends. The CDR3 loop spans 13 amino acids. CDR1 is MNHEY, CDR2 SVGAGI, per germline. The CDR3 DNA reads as TGTGCCAGCAGTTTGCGGGGCGGGGGGGAGCTGTTTTTT. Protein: CASSLRGGGELFF.

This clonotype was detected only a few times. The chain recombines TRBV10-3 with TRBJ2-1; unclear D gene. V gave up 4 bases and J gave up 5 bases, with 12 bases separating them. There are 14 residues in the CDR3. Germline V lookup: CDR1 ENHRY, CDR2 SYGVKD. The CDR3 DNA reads TGTGCCATCAGTGTGCTTGACGGACACAATGAGCAGTTCTTC. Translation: CAISVLDGHNEQFF.

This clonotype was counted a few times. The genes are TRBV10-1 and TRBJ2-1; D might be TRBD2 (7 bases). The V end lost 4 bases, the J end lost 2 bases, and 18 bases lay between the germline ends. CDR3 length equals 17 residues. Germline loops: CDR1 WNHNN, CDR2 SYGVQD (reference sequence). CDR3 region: CASSGMGGRMTYNEQFF. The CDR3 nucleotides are TGCGCCAGCAGTGGCATGGGGGGGCGAATGACCTACAATGAGCAGTTCTTC.

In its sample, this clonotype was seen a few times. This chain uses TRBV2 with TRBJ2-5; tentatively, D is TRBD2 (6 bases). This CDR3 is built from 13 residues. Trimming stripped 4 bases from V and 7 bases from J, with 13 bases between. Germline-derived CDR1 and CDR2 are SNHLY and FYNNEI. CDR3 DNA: TGTGCCAGCAGTGTCACTAGCTTTGGGACCCAGTACTTC. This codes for CASSVTSFGTQYF.

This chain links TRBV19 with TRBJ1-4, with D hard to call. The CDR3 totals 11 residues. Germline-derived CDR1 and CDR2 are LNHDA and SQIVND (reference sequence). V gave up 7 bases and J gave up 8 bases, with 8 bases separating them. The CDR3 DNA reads TGTGCCAGTACCTCCAGCGAAAAACTGTTTTTT. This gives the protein CASTSSEKLFF.

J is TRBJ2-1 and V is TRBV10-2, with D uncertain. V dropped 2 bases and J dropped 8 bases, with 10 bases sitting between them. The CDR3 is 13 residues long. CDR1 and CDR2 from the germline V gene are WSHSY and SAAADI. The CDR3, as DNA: TGCGCCAGCAGTGAGCGTAGCCCTCATGAGCAGTTCTTC. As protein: CASSERSPHEQFF.